The entry below describes one TCR beta chain. Its target is unknown. The data were obtained in a study of shared clonotypes between healthy human individuals. Study-level information: The cohort comprised a couple of women and a few men. Their ages spanned 18 to 49 years. Study-wide findings and caveats: Despite large depth, sorted-subset datasets appeared incompletely sequenced.

CD4+ cells were split into CD45RA+ naive and CD45RA-negative memory subsets. Investigators spread the genomic DNA of each subset evenly over several immunoSEQ plates. TCRdb's table, derived via immunoSEQ multiplex PCR, lists solely in-frame clones and lacks some. The profile shows under 2.5 million clones, approximately 90% of them singletons. This CDR3 has 15 amino acids. Germline CDR1 is SGHKS and CDR2 is YYEKEE (reference sequence). The germline V and J ends were trimmed by 2 bases and 0 bases, with 10 bases remaining between them. The V gene is TRBV5-5, the J gene TRBJ2-3; D is possibly TRBD2 (7 bases). The sample taken for sequencing was naive CD4+ T cells from PBMCs. Subset reported: CD45RA+ positively selected. The origin of this receptor is a man aged 18 to 29 in good health. Some clones in this sample may be carry-over from other donors' samples. The CDR3 protein is CASSFRGASTDTQYF. The CDR3 DNA is TGTGCCAGCAGCTTTCGGGGGGCTAGCACAGATACGCAGTATTTT.